This TCR beta chain comes out of a study of blood T cell repertoires in COVID-19. Study-wide context: Samples representing acute and convalescent COVID-19 were sourced from the United States, Italy and Spain. Sources were T cells, B-cell-depleted T cells, or PBMCs; the material itself was cDNA or gDNA.

CDR1 is MNHNS and CDR2 is SASEGT in the germline V gene. The CDR3 runs to 13 residues. The ends lost 2 bases at V and 7 bases at J; junction bases unmatched: 2. In the study's own analysis: By means of reference gene primer amplification, nucleated cell counts were estimated. Repertoires were generated with immunoSEQ multiplex PCR, while TCRdb's copy carries only in-frame clones and drops some. V and J calls and clone size are those listed in that table; D and trimming were worked out from the DNA. The sample has fewer than 30,000 clones, under 85% seen once. The clonotype comes from a woman aged 70-85 years with active or convalescent COVID-19. Sample: peripheral blood. The V call is TRBV6-1, the J call TRBJ1-5; TRBD1 matches at 7 bases. The DNA of the CDR3 is TGTGCCAGCAGTGAAAGACAGGGCCAGCCCCAGCATTTT. Amino acids: CASSERQGQPQHF.